Sequencing of this T cell receptor beta chain was carried out in a study of OX40 agonist ivuxolimab in advanced cancers. As for the study in general: Three individuals attained partial responses, comprising one hepatocellular carcinoma case and two cutaneous melanoma cases.

The germline gives CDR1 SGHAT, CDR2 FQDESV (reference sequence). The V segment lost 3 bases and the J segment 2 bases; nucleotides outside the gene matches: 2. This CDR3 contains 15 residues. TCRdb's table, derived via immunoSEQ multiplex PCR, lists solely in-frame clones and lacks some. The data contain 55,000 to 65,000 clones, around 83% of them singletons. The receptor's source is an adult with an advanced solid tumor such as melanoma, head and neck, liver or kidney cancer. Sequences were derived from CD4+ or CD8+ T cells sorted from blood, sampled in a trial of the OX40 agonist ivuxolimab. The rearrangement links TRBV11-1 to TRBJ2-1; 9 nucleotides line up with TRBD1. The CDR3 region is CASSFDRGAYNEQFF. CDR3 coding DNA: TGTGCCAGCAGCTTCGACAGGGGGGCCTACAATGAGCAGTTCTTC.